The rows below give T cell receptor beta chains drawn from one sample of a study of control samples from healthy donors and cancer patients. The assay was immunoSEQ multiplex PCR, and TCRdb's table has in-frame clones only and misses some. The table records 84,000 or so clones, roughly 84% of them present only once. Sequenced sample: PBMCs. These receptors were obtained from a man between 60 and 75 years old with head and neck cancer. Each CDR3 is given without its conserved first and last residue. Fields, in order: D gene, J gene, V gene, CDR3 protein. D genes are given only for firm matches.

. TRBJ1-2 TRBV5-1 ASSLDRPGYT
. TRBJ2-6 TRBV2 ASSERISGANVLT
TRBD1 TRBJ1-4 TRBV5-1 ASSIGTANEKLF
. TRBJ1-3 TRBV19 ASSPTRGAGNTIY
TRBD2 TRBJ2-7 TRBV10-1 ASTAGTSGYEQY
. TRBJ2-7 TRBV19 ASARGISYEQY
TRBD1 TRBJ2-1 TRBV7-2 ASRDTGGMGQF
. TRBJ1-3 TRBV6-5 ASFRVEENTIY
. TRBJ1-1 TRBV28 ASSLQGDTEAF
TRBD1 TRBJ2-3 TRBV27 ASSLSRGQGGTDTQY
. TRBJ1-2 TRBV5-1 ASNAGQGGGYT
. TRBJ2-7 TRBV11-2 ASSQLRGRSSYEQY